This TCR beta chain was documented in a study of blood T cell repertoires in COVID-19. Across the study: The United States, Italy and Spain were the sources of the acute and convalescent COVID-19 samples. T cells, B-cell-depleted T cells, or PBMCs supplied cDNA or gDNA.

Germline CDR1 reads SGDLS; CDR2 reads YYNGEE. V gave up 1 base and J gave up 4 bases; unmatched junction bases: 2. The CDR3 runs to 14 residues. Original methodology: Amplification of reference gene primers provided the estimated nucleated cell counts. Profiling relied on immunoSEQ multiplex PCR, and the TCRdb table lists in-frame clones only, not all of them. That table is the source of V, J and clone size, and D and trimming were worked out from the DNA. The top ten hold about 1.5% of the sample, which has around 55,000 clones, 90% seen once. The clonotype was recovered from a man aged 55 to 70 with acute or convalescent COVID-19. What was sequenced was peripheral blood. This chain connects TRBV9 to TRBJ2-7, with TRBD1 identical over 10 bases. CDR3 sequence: CASSVMGQGYEQYF. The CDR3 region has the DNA TGTGCCAGCAGCGTAATGGGACAGGGGTACGAGCAGTACTTC.